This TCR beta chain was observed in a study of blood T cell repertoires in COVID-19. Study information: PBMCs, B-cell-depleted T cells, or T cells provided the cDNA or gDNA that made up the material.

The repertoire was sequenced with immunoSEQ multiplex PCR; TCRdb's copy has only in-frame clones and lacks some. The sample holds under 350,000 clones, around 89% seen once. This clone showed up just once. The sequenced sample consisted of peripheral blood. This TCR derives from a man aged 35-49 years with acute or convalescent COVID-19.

The CDR3 here is CASSDRDRNSPLHF. CDR3 nucleotides: TGTGCCAGCAGCGACCGGGACAGGAATTCACCCCTCCACTTT. This sequence joins TRBV9 and TRBJ1-6; 8 nucleotides agree with TRBD1. The CDR3 is 14 residues long. The J segment lost 7 bases and the V segment lost 3 bases, leaving 3 bases of the junction unmatched. CDR1 is SGDLS and CDR2 is YYNGEE in the germline V gene.